Below are 24 T cell receptor beta chains sequenced from a single sample in a study of CD8+ T cells in alopecia areata. RNA, once extracted, was reverse transcribed into cDNA for use as the sequencing template. Clones were read by immunoSEQ multiplex PCR, and TCRdb kept only the in-frame ones, dropping some. The table lists about 130,000 clones, 58% of them singletons, with 3.5% to 5% in the top ten. Sequencing was performed on CD4+ T cells sorted from blood, taken at week 0. Receptors were obtained from a human donor with alopecia areata.

V is TRBV7-3 and J is TRBJ2-3; 8 nucleotides match TRBD2. V lost 6 bases, J lost 0 bases, and 11 bases stayed unmatched. CDR3 length: 17 residues. CDR1 is SGHTA and CDR2 is FQGTGA in the germline V gene. The CDR3 loop reads CASRKPGLEPSTDTQYF. In nucleotides, the CDR3 is TGTGCCAGCAGGAAACCGGGACTAGAGCCAAGCACAGATACGCAGTATTTT.

The V call is TRBV5-1, the J call TRBJ2-7; D unclear. Germline-derived CDR1 and CDR2 are SGHRS and YFSETQ. The length of the CDR3 is 15 residues. The V end lost 0 bases, the J end lost 0 bases, and 10 bases lay between the germline ends. The chain's CDR3 is CASSLAETGSYEQYF. The CDR3 coding sequence is TGCGCCAGCAGCTTGGCCGAGACCGGCTCCTACGAGCAGTACTTC.

This clone was observed a few times. The chain recombines TRBV28 with TRBJ2-7; D is unresolved. V lost 2 bases and J 0 bases, leaving 5 bases between the germline ends. The CDR3 contains 13 residues. The germline V gene has CDR1 MDHEN and CDR2 SYDVKM. The CDR3 bases are TGTGCCAGCAGTTTACACGTCTCCTACGAGCAGTACTTC. It is translated as CASSLHVSYEQYF.

The chain is built from TRBV5-1 and TRBJ1-1; a possible D gene is TRBD1 (5 bases). Between the trimmed V and J ends, which lost 4 bases and 8 bases, there was a span of 12 bases. CDR3 length: 12 amino acids. Per the germline V gene, CDR1 is SGHRS and CDR2 is YFSETQ. The CDR3 sequence: CASSPVGGEAFF. CDR3 coding DNA: TGCGCCAGCAGCCCGGTGGGGGGAGAAGCTTTCTTT.

The chain combines TRBV6-6 with TRBJ1-1, with D maybe TRBD1 (5 bases). The CDR3 is 13 amino acids. Germline V gene lookup returns CDR1 MNHNY and CDR2 SVGAGI (reference sequence). Trimming removed 6 bases from V and 1 base from J, with 9 bases in between. The CDR3 DNA sequence: TGTGCCAGCAGCCACGGACAGAACACTGAAGCTTTCTTT. This sequence encodes CASSHGQNTEAFF.

This clone turned up a few times. The chain couples TRBV6-6 to TRBJ2-7; D unresolved. V lost 4 bases and J lost 7, with 17 bases in between. There are 14 residues in the CDR3. Germline V gives CDR1 MNHNY, CDR2 SVGAGI (reference sequence). CDR3 bases: TGTGCCAGCAGTTCACCTGACGGGCTCGGTGAGCAGTACTTC. Residues: CASSSPDGLGEQYF.

The chain recombines TRBV4-1 with TRBJ2-7; the D call may be TRBD1 or TRBD2 (5 bases each). This CDR3 has 14 amino acids. Trimming took off 0 bases at V and 1 base at J, with 7 bases between the two ends. Per germline, CDR1 MGHRA and CDR2 YSYEKL. The CDR3 nucleotides are TGCGCCAGCAGCCAAGAAGAGGGGTCCTACGAGCAGTACTTC. Its protein product is CASSQEEGSYEQYF.

The chain is built from TRBV6-6 and TRBJ2-7; 7 bases are shared with TRBD2. V dropped 3 bases and J dropped 5; count of bases not matched to a gene: 4. Germline CDR1 is MNHNY and CDR2 is SVGAGI (reference sequence). This CDR3 comprises 13 residues. In DNA form, the CDR3 reads TGTGCCAGCAGTTATTGGGGAGGGAACGAGCAGTACTTC. It is translated as CASSYWGGNEQYF.

The rearrangement uses TRBV6-5 and TRBJ1-2, with 7 bases aligning to TRBD1. This CDR3 has 16 amino acids. The germline V gene has CDR1 MNHEY and CDR2 SVGAGI. J lost 4 bases, V lost 0 bases, and 8 bases had no gene match. The CDR3, as DNA: TGTGCCAGCAGTTACTCTCGGGACAGTCGCTCCTATGGCTACACCTTC. Its protein is CASSYSRDSRSYGYTF.

This clone was found once. V and J are TRBV5-7 and TRBJ1-2; the D is unclear. TRBV5-7 is an ORF; its function is uncertain. The CDR3 is 16 residues long. V was trimmed by 4 bases and J by 0 bases, leaving 16 bases between them. This CDR3 is CASSRTMTVTNYGYTF. CDR3 DNA sequence: TGTGCCAGCAGCCGAACAATGACGGTCACTAACTATGGCTACACCTTC.

This clone was found a few times. The V and J genes are TRBV28 and TRBJ1-4, with 8 nucleotides matching TRBD1. The CDR3 loop spans 14 amino acids. V was pared by 4 bases and J by 2 bases, with 0 bases of the junction left unmatched. Germline loops: CDR1 MDHEN, CDR2 SYDVKM. This CDR3 reads CASSYRGTNEKLFF. In DNA, the CDR3 is TGTGCCAGCAGTTACAGGGGGACTAATGAAAAACTGTTTTTT.

The gene calls are TRBV10-3 and TRBJ1-4, with 7 bases aligning to TRBD1. The CDR3 has 14 amino acids. The J segment lost 5 bases and the V segment lost 3 bases, leaving 3 bases of the junction unmatched. Germline V gives CDR1 ENHRY, CDR2 SYGVKD. In DNA form, the CDR3 reads TGTGCCATCAGTGAACAGGGGTTGAATGAAAAACTGTTTTTT. Protein sequence: CAISEQGLNEKLFF.

On this clone: At one of its ends the junction is not consistent with the germline gene, which may arise from a read error. Within the sample, other DNA sequences also encode this same CDR3. The CDR3 DNA reads TGTGCCAGCAGCCCTTGGCAGGGGAACACAGATACACAGTATTTT. It yields the protein CASSPWQGNTDTQYF. The chain couples TRBV6-5 to TRBJ2-3, with a tentative D call TRBD1 (6 bases). Looked up from germline, CDR1 is MNHEY and CDR2 is SVGAGI. The CDR3 is 15 residues long.

The chain combines TRBV6-6 with TRBJ1-3; D remains unclear. Germline assignment: CDR1 MNHNY and CDR2 SVGAGI (reference sequence). The CDR3 consists of 15 residues. Between the trimmed V and J ends, which lost 4 bases and 0 bases, there was a span of 10 bases. CDR3 region: CASSFTRNSGNTIYF. CDR3 in DNA: TGTGCCAGCAGTTTTACACGGAACTCTGGAAACACCATATATTTT.

This rearrangement joins TRBV28 to TRBJ2-1; the D gene is possibly TRBD1 (6 bases). The CDR3 sequence is 14 residues long. The ends were cut back, 7 bases at V and 3 bases at J, with 13 bases in the middle. Germline V gene lookup returns CDR1 MDHEN and CDR2 SYDVKM. The CDR3 DNA reads TGTGCCAGCATTCCACAGGGAAACTACAATGAGCAGTTCTTC. Protein sequence: CASIPQGNYNEQFF.

The rearrangement uses TRBV5-1 and TRBJ2-5, with D uncertain. This CDR3 is 11 amino acids long. Germline CDR1 is SGHRS and CDR2 is YFSETQ. V was cut by 5 bases and J by 5 bases, with 7 bases left in between. CDR3 sequence reads: CASRVVETQYF. In DNA form, the CDR3 reads TGCGCCAGCAGAGTGGTGGAGACCCAGTACTTC.

The CDR3 nucleotides are TGTGCCAGCAGCCAAGATCCGCAGGGCCTCTACGAGCAGTACTTC. As protein: CASSQDPQGLYEQYF. This chain links TRBV14 with TRBJ2-7; possible D gene TRBD1, 5 bases. Germline V CDR1 and CDR2: SGHDN, FVKESK. The CDR3 contains 15 residues. V lost 0 bases to trimming and J lost 3 bases, with 12 bases between them. Full variable domain (remainder filled in from reference TRBV14 and TRBJ2-7): EAGVTQFPSHSVIEKGQTVTLRCDPISGHDNLYWYRRVMGKEIKFLLHFVKESKQDESGMPNNRFLAERTGGTYSTLKVQPAELEDSGVYFCASSQDPQGLYEQYFGPGTRLTVT.

This chain links TRBV5-4 with TRBJ1-5; D is uncertain. This CDR3 spans 12 amino acids. The germline V gene encodes CDR1 SGHNT and CDR2 YYREEE (reference sequence). V gave up 2 bases and J gave up 2 bases, with 2 bases separating them. In nucleotides, the CDR3 is TGTGCCAGCAGCTTTGGCAATCAGCCCCAGCATTTT. Amino acids: CASSFGNQPQHF.

The chain combines TRBV5-1 with TRBJ1-3; D may be TRBD1 (5 bases). V lost 4 bases, J lost 0 bases, and 11 bases lay in between. CDR3 length: 15 residues. Germline V CDR1 and CDR2: SGHRS, YFSETQ. CDR3 sequence reads: CASSLDGTSGNTIYF. The DNA for the CDR3 is TGCGCCAGCAGCCTCGACGGGACCTCTGGAAACACCATATATTTT.

This clone was recorded a few times. V gene TRBV7-2 combines with J gene TRBJ1-2, with D possibly matching TRBD1 (6 bases). Germline-derived CDR1 and CDR2 are SGHTA and FQGNSA. Trimming shortened V by 7 bases and J by 7 bases, and 19 bases separated the two germline ends. The CDR3 has 14 amino acids. The CDR3 loop is CASTAVGGRFGYTF. The DNA of the CDR3 is TGTGCCAGCACCGCCGTGGGGGGGCGTTTTGGCTACACCTTC.

The gene calls are TRBV19 and TRBJ2-4; possible D gene TRBD2, 6 bases. The CDR3 is made up of 12 amino acids. CDR1 is LNHDA, CDR2 SQIVND, per germline (reference sequence). The V end was cut by 3 bases, the J end by 8 bases, with 8 bases between. The CDR3 reads CASSIREDIQYF. The CDR3 coding sequence is TGTGCCAGTAGTATCAGGGAGGACATTCAGTACTTC. The entire variable domain, with the rest obtained from reference TRBV19 and TRBJ2-4, is as follows: DGGITQSPKYLFRKEGQNVTLSCEQNLNHDAMYWYRQDPGQGLRLIYYSQIVNDFQKGDIAEGYSVSREKKESFPLTVTSAQKNPTAFYLCASSIREDIQYFGAGTRLSVL.

This clone came up a few times. The V call is TRBV25-1, the J call TRBJ2-5; 8 nucleotides agree with TRBD2. V dropped 1 base and J dropped 2; count of bases not matched to a gene: 3. Germline V lookup: CDR1 MGHDK, CDR2 SYGVNS. The CDR3 runs 15 residues. CDR3 sequence reads: CASSEWGLDQETQYF. The CDR3 nucleotides are TGTGCCAGCAGTGAATGGGGACTAGATCAAGAGACCCAGTACTTC.

The chain has TRBV2 and TRBJ2-3; 15 bases align to TRBD2. The germline CDR1 and CDR2 sequences are SNHLY and FYNNEI. The V and J ends lost 7 bases and 4 bases, in that order; junction bases with no gene match: 6. CDR3 length equals 16 residues. CDR3 coding DNA: TGTGCCAGCACTGACGGACTAGCGGGGGGGGCAGATACGCAGTATTTT. It yields the protein CASTDGLAGGADTQYF.

The J gene is TRBJ2-7, the V gene TRBV2; D is uncertain. The CDR3 runs to 13 residues. V dropped 1 base and J dropped 4 bases, with 8 bases sitting between them. Germline lookup yields CDR1 SNHLY and CDR2 FYNNEI. This chain's CDR3 is CASSEGPEYEQYF. Written as DNA, the CDR3 is TGTGCCAGCAGTGAAGGACCGGAATACGAGCAGTACTTC. The full variable domain, completed using reference TRBV2 and TRBJ2-7, is EPEVTQTPSHQVTQMGQEVILRCVPISNHLYFYWYRQILGQKVEFLVSFYNNEISEKSEIFDDQFSVERPDGSNFTLKIRSTKLEDSAMYFCASSEGPEYEQYFGPGTRLTVT.